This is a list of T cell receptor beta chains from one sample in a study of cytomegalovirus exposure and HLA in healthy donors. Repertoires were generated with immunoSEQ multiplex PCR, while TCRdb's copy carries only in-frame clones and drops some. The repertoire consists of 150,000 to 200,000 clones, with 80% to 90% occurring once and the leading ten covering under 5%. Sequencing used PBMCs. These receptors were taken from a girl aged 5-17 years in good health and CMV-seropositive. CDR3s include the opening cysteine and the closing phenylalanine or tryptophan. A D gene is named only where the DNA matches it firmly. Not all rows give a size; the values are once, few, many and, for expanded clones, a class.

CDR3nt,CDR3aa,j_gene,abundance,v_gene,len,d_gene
TGTGCCAGCAGCTTAGATGGCCCGAACACTGAAGCTTTCTTT,CASSLDGPNTEAFF,TRBJ1-1,NA,TRBV11-2,14,NA
TGTGCCAGCAGCTTTAGATCCGCAGGGTACGGCAATGAGCAGTTCTTC,CASSFRSAGYGNEQFF,TRBJ2-1,NA,TRBV11-2,16,NA
TGTGCCAGCAGCCCTGGGCCCCAAATGGGTCAGCCCCAGCATTTT,CASSPGPQMGQPQHF,TRBJ1-5,NA,TRBV9,15,NA
TGTGCCAGTAGTGACAGCTTGAACACTGAAGCTTTCTTT,CASSDSLNTEAFF,TRBJ1-1,once,TRBV19,13,NA
TGTGCCAGCAGCTTGAACAGGGGCAGCTATGGCTACACCTTC,CASSLNRGSYGYTF,TRBJ1-2,NA,TRBV5-4,14,TRBD1
TGTGCCAGCAGCGTTGGACAGGGGGCCTACGAGCAGTACTTC,CASSVGQGAYEQYF,TRBJ2-7,NA,TRBV5-4,14,TRBD1
TGTGCCAGCAGTGTAGAGGACAGGCAAGAGACCCAGTACTTC,CASSVEDRQETQYF,TRBJ2-5,NA,TRBV2,14,TRBD1
TGTGCCACCAGCAGAGATCTGATAGCTTACACTGAAGCTTTCTTT,CATSRDLIAYTEAFF,TRBJ1-1,NA,TRBV15,15,NA
TGTGCCAGCAGCCAACCTCCGGGACAGGGGTCGAAAGGGGCCAACGTCCTGACTTTC,CASSQPPGQGSKGANVLTF,TRBJ2-6,NA,TRBV11-2,19,TRBD1
TGTGCCAGCAGCAAAGGGGTGGGCTACACCTTC,CASSKGVGYTF,TRBJ1-2,NA,TRBV5-6,11,NA
TGTGCCAGCTCACCAAATCCACAAGGGATAAGGGGTGAAAAACTGTTTTTT,CASSPNPQGIRGEKLFF,TRBJ1-4,NA,TRBV18,17,NA
TGTGCCAGCAGTTCAGGGACAGGGGACACAGATACGCAGTATTTT,CASSSGTGDTDTQYF,TRBJ2-3,NA,TRBV6-1,15,TRBD1
TGTGCCAGCAGCCTACAGGGTCTGTATAATTCACCCCTCCACTTT,CASSLQGLYNSPLHF,TRBJ1-6,NA,TRBV6-1,15,NA
TGTGCCAGCAGTTATAGGACAGGGTACGAGCAGTACTTC,CASSYRTGYEQYF,TRBJ2-7,NA,TRBV5-8,13,TRBD1
TGTGCCAGTTCGAACAGGGGGCTGAGGGCTTTCTTT,CASSNRGLRAFF,TRBJ1-1,NA,TRBV19,12,TRBD1
TGTGCCAGCAATAGACAGGGGGATAACTATGGCTACACCTTC,CASNRQGDNYGYTF,TRBJ1-2,once,TRBV6-1,14,TRBD1
TGTGCCAGTAGTGCGACTAGCGGGGGGGCCCTTGGGCAGTATTTT,CASSATSGGALGQYF,TRBJ2-3,NA,TRBV19,15,TRBD2
TGTGCCAGCAGATACCGGGAGAATGAAAAACTGTTTTTT,CASRYRENEKLFF,TRBJ1-4,NA,TRBV6-6,13,NA
TGTGCCAGCAGCGTAGGGAACGGGGAAGCCACTAATGAAAAACTGTTTTTT,CASSVGNGEATNEKLFF,TRBJ1-4,NA,TRBV9,17,NA
TGTGCCAGCAGCGTAGGGGAGGGTTACAATGAGCAGTTCTTC,CASSVGEGYNEQFF,TRBJ2-1,NA,TRBV9,14,TRBD2